One T cell receptor beta chain is described in this entry. The antigen is unknown. This sample is drawn from a study of cytomegalovirus exposure and HLA in healthy donors. Study-level points and caveats: TCR beta chains numbering approximately 150 were designated cytomegalovirus-associated. High specificity and sensitivity for cytomegalovirus status were reported for the classifier. Prediction of most subjects' HLA-A and HLA-B alleles by TCR beta sequences was reportedly accurate.

Primers included in the PCR were 60 Vbeta and 13 Jbeta primers. TCRdb's table, derived via immunoSEQ multiplex PCR, lists solely in-frame clones and lacks some. Counted here are around 130,000 clones, 65% to 75% occurring once; the ten biggest clones make up 6.6%. The sample consisted of PBMCs. The origin of this receptor is a man aged 40-50 years in good health and CMV-seropositive.

The CDR3 region is CAWSRSYEQYF. CDR3 DNA sequence: TGTGCCTGGAGTAGATCCTACGAGCAGTACTTC. The chain carries TRBV30 and TRBJ2-5; unclear D gene. The assigned J gene may be wrong: the sequence end matches TRBJ2-7 better. Per the germline V gene, CDR1 is GTSNPN and CDR2 is SVGIG (reference sequence). The CDR3 totals 11 residues.